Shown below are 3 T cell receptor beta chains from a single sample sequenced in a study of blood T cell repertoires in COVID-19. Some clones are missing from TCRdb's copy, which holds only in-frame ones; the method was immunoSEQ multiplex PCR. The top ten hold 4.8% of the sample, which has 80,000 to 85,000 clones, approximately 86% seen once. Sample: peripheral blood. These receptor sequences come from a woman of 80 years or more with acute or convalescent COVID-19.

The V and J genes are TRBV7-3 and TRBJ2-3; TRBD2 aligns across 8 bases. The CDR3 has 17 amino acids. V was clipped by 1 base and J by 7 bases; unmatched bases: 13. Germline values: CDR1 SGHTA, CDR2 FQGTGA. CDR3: CASSLNPLGAGEYTQYF. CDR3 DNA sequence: TGTGCCAGCAGCTTAAATCCCCTGGGAGCGGGGGAATATACGCAGTATTTT.

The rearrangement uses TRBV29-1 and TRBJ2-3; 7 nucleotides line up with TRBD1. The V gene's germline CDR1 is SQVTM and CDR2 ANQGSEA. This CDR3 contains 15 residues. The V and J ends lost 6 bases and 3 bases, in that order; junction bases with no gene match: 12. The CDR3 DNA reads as TGCAGCGTGGTCACGGACAGGTTCGGGACAGATACGCAGTATTTT. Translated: CSVVTDRFGTDTQYF.

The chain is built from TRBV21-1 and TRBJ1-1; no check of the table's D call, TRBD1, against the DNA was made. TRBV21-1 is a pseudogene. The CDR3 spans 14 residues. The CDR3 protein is CASSNRDRPFRAFF. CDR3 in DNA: TGTGCCAGCAGCAACCGGGACAGGCCTTTTCGAGCTTTCTTT.